The rows below give T cell receptor beta chains drawn from one sample of a study of cytomegalovirus exposure and HLA in healthy donors. Here immunoSEQ multiplex PCR was the method, and the copy in TCRdb shows in-frame clones only, minus some. Here the sample spans 150,000 or so clones, 75% being singletons. Source material: PBMCs. These receptor sequences come from a man between 18 and 29 years old in good health and CMV-seropositive. Both conserved end residues are part of each CDR3. Each record gives: J gene, D gene, V gene, clone size, CDR3 DNA, CDR3 protein. The D gene is left open where the match is weak. A clone size is listed for some rows: how often the clone was seen (once, few, many), or a class if it is expanded.

J: TRBJ1-1
D: TRBD1
V: TRBV29-1
size: NA
DNA: TGCAGCGTTTCCGGGACAGGGCTCCCGAACACTGAAGCTTTCTTT
CDR3: CSVSGTGLPNTEAFF

J: TRBJ2-1
D: TRBD2
V: TRBV5-1
size: NA
DNA: TGCGCCAGCAGCTTTCTAGCGGTCTACAATGAGCAGTTCTTC
CDR3: CASSFLAVYNEQFF

J: TRBJ1-5
D: TRBD1
V: TRBV7-3
size: few
DNA: TGTGCCAGCAGCTTAGCGACCGGGACAGGTGGAAATCAGCCCCAGCATTTT
CDR3: CASSLATGTGGNQPQHF

J: TRBJ2-1
D: NA
V: TRBV6-1
size: once
DNA: TGTGCCAGCAGTGAGCAGGGGCGCGATGAGCAGTTCTTC
CDR3: CASSEQGRDEQFF

J: TRBJ2-1
D: NA
V: TRBV19
size: NA
DNA: TGTGCCAGTAGTATAGAGGGGGGGGCGAGTAATGAGCAGTTCTTC
CDR3: CASSIEGGASNEQFF

J: TRBJ2-3
D: TRBD2
V: TRBV4-2
size: NA
DNA: TGTGCCAGCAGCCAAGCCCTAGCGGGAGCCACAGATACGCAGTATTTT
CDR3: CASSQALAGATDTQYF

J: TRBJ2-3
D: NA
V: TRBV25-1
size: NA
DNA: TGTGCCAGCAGTGAAGATCCACTAAGCACAGATACGCAGTATTTT
CDR3: CASSEDPLSTDTQYF

J: TRBJ1-5
D: NA
V: TRBV6-1
size: NA
DNA: TGTGCCACTAGTTGGGGTCAGGGTCAGCCCCAGCATTTT
CDR3: CATSWGQGQPQHF

J: TRBJ1-2
D: TRBD1
V: TRBV2
size: NA
DNA: TGTGCCAGCAACCCCGGGACAGGGTCCTATGGCTACACCTTC
CDR3: CASNPGTGSYGYTF

J: TRBJ1-5
D: NA
V: TRBV7-2
size: few
DNA: TGTGCCAGCAGCTTAGCTCAGGGTTCTCAGCCCCAGCATTTT
CDR3: CASSLAQGSQPQHF

J: TRBJ2-5
D: NA
V: TRBV7-3
size: NA
DNA: TGTGCCAGCAGCCCTGGGGGGAGGGAGACCCAGTACTTC
CDR3: CASSPGGRETQYF

J: TRBJ2-7
D: NA
V: TRBV28
size: once
DNA: TGTGCCAGCAGTGACATAAACGAGCAGTACTTC
CDR3: CASSDINEQYF

J: TRBJ2-7
D: NA
V: TRBV19
size: NA
DNA: TGTGCCACCCGAGAACGGGGCTCCTACGAGCAGTACTTC
CDR3: CATRERGSYEQYF

J: TRBJ2-3
D: TRBD2
V: TRBV9
size: NA
DNA: TGTGCCAGCAGCGTAGCCGGCGGGAGTGGTTTCAATACGCAGTATTTT
CDR3: CASSVAGGSGFNTQYF

J: TRBJ1-2
D: NA
V: TRBV7-9
size: NA
DNA: TGTGCCAGCAGCTTAGGAGGTTACCCCGATAACTATGGCTACACCTTC
CDR3: CASSLGGYPDNYGYTF

J: TRBJ2-4
D: NA
V: TRBV5-1
size: NA
DNA: TGCGCCAGCAGCTTGGTGTTAGGGCGGGAAGCCAAAAACATTCAGTACTTC
CDR3: CASSLVLGREAKNIQYF

J: TRBJ1-1
D: TRBD1
V: TRBV30
size: NA
DNA: TGTGCCTGGAGTTGGTCAGGGGGTTACACTGAAGCTTTCTTT
CDR3: CAWSWSGGYTEAFF

J: TRBJ2-1
D: TRBD2
V: TRBV5-6
size: NA
DNA: TGTGCCAGCAGCTTGGTGGGTAGCGGGAGGTCCTACAATGAGCAGTTCTTC
CDR3: CASSLVGSGRSYNEQFF

J: TRBJ1-2
D: TRBD1
V: TRBV28
size: NA
DNA: TGTGCCAGCAGTTCCCGGGACAGGGGTGACTATGGCTACACCTTC
CDR3: CASSSRDRGDYGYTF

J: TRBJ2-7
D: TRBD1
V: TRBV29-1
size: NA
DNA: TGCAGCGTAAAACCGACAGGGGGGTTCAGCGAGCAGTACTTC
CDR3: CSVKPTGGFSEQYF

J: TRBJ2-3
D: TRBD1
V: TRBV18
size: NA
DNA: TGTGCCAGCTCCGGGACAGGGGGCTTAGATACGCAGTATTTT
CDR3: CASSGTGGLDTQYF

J: TRBJ1-4
D: TRBD1
V: TRBV15
size: few
DNA: TGTGCCACCAGCAGAGTTAACAGGGGGTACGAAAAACTGTTTTTT
CDR3: CATSRVNRGYEKLFF

J: TRBJ1-2
D: NA
V: TRBV7-3
size: few
DNA: TGTGCCAGCAGCCTGACGGGGGGGGCGCAAAGCTACACCTTC
CDR3: CASSLTGGAQSYTF

J: TRBJ2-1
D: TRBD1
V: TRBV7-7
size: NA
DNA: TGTGCTAGCAGCTTAGGACAGGCCAATGAGCAGTTCTTC
CDR3: CASSLGQANEQFF

J: TRBJ1-2
D: NA
V: TRBV6-5
size: NA
DNA: TGTGCCAGCAGGTACGCGGGGGCTGGCTACACCTTC
CDR3: CASRYAGAGYTF

J: TRBJ2-6
D: TRBD1
V: TRBV5-1
size: NA
DNA: TGCGCCAGCAGCTTCTGGACAGGGGGCACTGGGGCCAACGTCCTGACTTTC
CDR3: CASSFWTGGTGANVLTF

J: TRBJ2-6
D: NA
V: TRBV19
size: NA
DNA: TGTGCCAGTAGTATCCCCCCTGGACTCTCTGGGGCCAACGTCCTGACTTTC
CDR3: CASSIPPGLSGANVLTF

J: TRBJ1-2
D: TRBD1
V: TRBV5-1
size: once
DNA: TGCGCCAGCAGCTCGGACAGGGGGCCCTCCTATGGCTACACCTTC
CDR3: CASSSDRGPSYGYTF